This TCR beta chain originates from a study of blood T cell repertoires in COVID-19. Germline V CDR1 and CDR2: LGHNT, FRNRAP. V lost 2 bases to trimming and J lost 3 bases, with 7 bases between them. This CDR3 comprises 13 residues. Only in-frame clones appear in the TCRdb table, and some are missing; sequencing was by immunoSEQ multiplex PCR. The repertoire has 140,000 to 150,000 clones, approximately 80% of them found once; the top ten carry around 17%. This sequence joins TRBV12-5 and TRBJ1-1; D unclear. The sequenced sample was peripheral blood. This receptor was identified in a middle-aged man with acute or convalescent COVID-19. In DNA, the CDR3 is TGTGCTAGTGGTTTGCCCGCGGACACTGAAGCTTTCTTT. It encodes CASGLPADTEAFF. The full variable domain, in which reference TRBV12-5 and TRBJ1-1 provide the parts outside the CDR3, is DARVTQTPRHKVTEMGQEVTMRCQPILGHNTVFWYRQTMMQGLELLAYFRNRAPLDDSGMPKDRFSAEMPDATLATLKIQPSEPRDSAVYFCASGLPADTEAFFGQGTRLTVV.